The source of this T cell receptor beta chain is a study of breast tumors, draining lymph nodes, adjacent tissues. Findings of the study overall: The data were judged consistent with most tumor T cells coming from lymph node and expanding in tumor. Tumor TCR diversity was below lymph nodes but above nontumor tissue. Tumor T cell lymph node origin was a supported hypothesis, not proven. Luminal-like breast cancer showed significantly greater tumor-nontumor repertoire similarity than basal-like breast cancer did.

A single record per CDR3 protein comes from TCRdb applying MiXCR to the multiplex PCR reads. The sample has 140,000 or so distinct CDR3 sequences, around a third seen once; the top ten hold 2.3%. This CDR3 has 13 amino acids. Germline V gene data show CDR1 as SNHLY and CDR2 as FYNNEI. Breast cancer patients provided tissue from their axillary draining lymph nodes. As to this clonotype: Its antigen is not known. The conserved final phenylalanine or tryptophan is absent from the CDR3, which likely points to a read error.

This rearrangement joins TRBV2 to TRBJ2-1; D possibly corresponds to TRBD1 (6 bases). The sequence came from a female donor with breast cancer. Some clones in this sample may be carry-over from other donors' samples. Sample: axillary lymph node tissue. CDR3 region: CTSRGDQSGEQFC. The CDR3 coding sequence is TGTACCAGCAGGGGCGACCAAAGTGGGGAGCAGTTCTGC.